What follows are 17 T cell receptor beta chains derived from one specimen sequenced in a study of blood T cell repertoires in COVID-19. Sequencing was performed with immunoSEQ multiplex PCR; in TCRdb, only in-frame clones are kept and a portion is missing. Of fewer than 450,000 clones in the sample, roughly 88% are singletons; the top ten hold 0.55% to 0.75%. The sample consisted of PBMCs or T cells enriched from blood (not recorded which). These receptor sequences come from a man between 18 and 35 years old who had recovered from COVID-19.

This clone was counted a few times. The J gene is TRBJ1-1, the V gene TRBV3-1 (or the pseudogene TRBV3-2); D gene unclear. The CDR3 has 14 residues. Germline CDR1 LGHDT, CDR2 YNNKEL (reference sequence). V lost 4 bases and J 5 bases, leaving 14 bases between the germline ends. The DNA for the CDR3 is TGTGCCAGCAGCCCATCCCCAGCAGGAACTGAAGCTTTCTTT. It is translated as CASSPSPAGTEAFF.

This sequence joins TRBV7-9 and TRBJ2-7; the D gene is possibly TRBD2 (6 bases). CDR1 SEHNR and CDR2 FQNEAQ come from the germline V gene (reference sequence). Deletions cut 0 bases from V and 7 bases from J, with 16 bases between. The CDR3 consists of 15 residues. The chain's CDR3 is CASSLAGGNPGEQYF. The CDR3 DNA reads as TGTGCCAGCAGCTTAGCTGGCGGGAATCCGGGGGAGCAGTACTTC.

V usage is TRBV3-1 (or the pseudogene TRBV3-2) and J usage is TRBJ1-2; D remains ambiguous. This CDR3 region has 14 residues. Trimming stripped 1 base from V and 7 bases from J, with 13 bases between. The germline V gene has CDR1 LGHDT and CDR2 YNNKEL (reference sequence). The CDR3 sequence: CASSQASSSGGYTF. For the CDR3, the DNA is TGTGCCAGCAGCCAAGCGAGTAGTTCGGGTGGCTACACCTTC.

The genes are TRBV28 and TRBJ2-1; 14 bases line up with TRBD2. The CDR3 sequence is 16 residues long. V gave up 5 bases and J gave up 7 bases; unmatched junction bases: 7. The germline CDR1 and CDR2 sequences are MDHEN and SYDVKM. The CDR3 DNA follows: TGTGCCAGCAGTCTTGTGGGGACTAGCGGGAGAAATGAGCAGTTCTTC. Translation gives CASSLVGTSGRNEQFF. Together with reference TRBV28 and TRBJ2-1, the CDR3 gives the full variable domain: DVKVTQSSRYLVKRTGEKVFLECVQDMDHENMFWYRQDPGLGLRLIYFSYDVKMKEKGDIPEGYSVSREKKERFSLILESASTNQTSMYLCASSLVGTSGRNEQFFGPGTRLTVL.

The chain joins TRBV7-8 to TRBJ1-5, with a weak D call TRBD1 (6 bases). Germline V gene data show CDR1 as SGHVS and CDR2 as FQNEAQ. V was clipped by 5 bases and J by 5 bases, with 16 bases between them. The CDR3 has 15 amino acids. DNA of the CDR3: TGTGCCAGCAGCCAGGGGTACTCCGGAGATCAGCCCCAGCATTTT. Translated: CASSQGYSGDQPQHF.

The chain's CDR3 is CASSVGGYGTEAFF. CDR3 coding DNA: TGTGCCAGCAGCGTAGGAGGGTACGGGACTGAAGCTTTCTTT. This chain connects TRBV9 to TRBJ1-1; D not resolved. The germline V gene has CDR1 SGDLS and CDR2 YYNGEE. This CDR3 is built from 14 residues. V lost 0 bases, J lost 5 bases, and 11 bases lay in between. The full variable domain, its missing parts supplied by reference TRBV9 and TRBJ1-1, is DSGVTQTPKHLITATGQRVTLRCSPRSGDLSVYWYQQSLDQGLQFLIQYYNGEERAKGNILERFSAQQFPDLHSELNLSSLELGDSALYFCASSVGGYGTEAFFGQGTRLTVV.

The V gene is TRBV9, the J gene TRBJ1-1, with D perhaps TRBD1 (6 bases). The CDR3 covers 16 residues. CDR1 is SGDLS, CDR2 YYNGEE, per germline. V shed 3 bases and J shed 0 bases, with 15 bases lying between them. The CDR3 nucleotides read TGTGCCAGCAGCGCCGAGCCGGGACATATGAACACTGAAGCTTTCTTT. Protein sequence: CASSAEPGHMNTEAFF. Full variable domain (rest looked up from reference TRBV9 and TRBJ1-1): DSGVTQTPKHLITATGQRVTLRCSPRSGDLSVYWYQQSLDQGLQFLIQYYNGEERAKGNILERFSAQQFPDLHSELNLSSLELGDSALYFCASSAEPGHMNTEAFFGQGTRLTVV.

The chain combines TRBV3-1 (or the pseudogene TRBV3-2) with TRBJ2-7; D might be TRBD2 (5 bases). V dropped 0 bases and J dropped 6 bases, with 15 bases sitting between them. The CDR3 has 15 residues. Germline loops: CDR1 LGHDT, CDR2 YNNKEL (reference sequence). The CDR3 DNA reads TGTGCCAGCAGCCAAGATGGCCTTAGAGGGCTCGAGCAGTACTTC. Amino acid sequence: CASSQDGLRGLEQYF.

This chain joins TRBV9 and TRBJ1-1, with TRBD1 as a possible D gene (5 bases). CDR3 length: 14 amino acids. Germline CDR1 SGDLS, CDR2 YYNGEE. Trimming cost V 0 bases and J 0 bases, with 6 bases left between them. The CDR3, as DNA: TGTGCCAGCAGCGTAGGGACATTGAACACTGAAGCTTTCTTT. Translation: CASSVGTLNTEAFF. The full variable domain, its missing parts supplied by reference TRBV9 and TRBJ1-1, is DSGVTQTPKHLITATGQRVTLRCSPRSGDLSVYWYQQSLDQGLQFLIQYYNGEERAKGNILERFSAQQFPDLHSELNLSSLELGDSALYFCASSVGTLNTEAFFGQGTRLTVV.

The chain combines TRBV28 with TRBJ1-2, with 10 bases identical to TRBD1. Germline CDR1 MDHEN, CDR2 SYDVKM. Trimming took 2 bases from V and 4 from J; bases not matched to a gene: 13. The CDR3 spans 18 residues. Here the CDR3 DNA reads TGTGCCAGCAGTTTACTCAGGATTCAACGGACAGGGGGCTATGGCTACACCTTC. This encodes CASSLLRIQRTGGYGYTF.

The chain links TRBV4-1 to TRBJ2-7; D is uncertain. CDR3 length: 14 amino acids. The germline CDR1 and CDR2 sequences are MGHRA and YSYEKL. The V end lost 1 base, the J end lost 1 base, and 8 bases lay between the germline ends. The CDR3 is CASSQGAPSYEQYF. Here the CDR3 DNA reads TGCGCCAGCAGCCAAGGGGCCCCGTCCTACGAGCAGTACTTC.

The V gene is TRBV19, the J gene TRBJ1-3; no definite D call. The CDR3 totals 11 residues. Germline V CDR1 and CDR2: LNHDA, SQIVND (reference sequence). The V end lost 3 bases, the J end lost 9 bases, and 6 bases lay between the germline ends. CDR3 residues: CASSMSVTIYF. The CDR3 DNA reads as TGTGCCAGTAGTATGAGTGTCACCATATATTTT.

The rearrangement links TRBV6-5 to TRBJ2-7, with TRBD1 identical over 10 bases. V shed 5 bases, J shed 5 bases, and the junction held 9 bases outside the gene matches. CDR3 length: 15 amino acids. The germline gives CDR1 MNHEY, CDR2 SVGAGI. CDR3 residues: CASSRDRGPGNEQYF. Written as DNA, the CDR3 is TGTGCCAGCAGTCGCGACAGGGGGCCAGGGAACGAGCAGTACTTC.

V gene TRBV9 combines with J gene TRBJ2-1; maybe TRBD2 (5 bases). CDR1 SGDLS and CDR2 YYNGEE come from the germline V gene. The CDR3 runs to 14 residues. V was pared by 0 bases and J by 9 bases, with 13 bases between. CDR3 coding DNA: TGTGCCAGCAGCGTAGCCCCTGGGAGAGGTGAGCAGTTCTTC. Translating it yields CASSVAPGRGEQFF.

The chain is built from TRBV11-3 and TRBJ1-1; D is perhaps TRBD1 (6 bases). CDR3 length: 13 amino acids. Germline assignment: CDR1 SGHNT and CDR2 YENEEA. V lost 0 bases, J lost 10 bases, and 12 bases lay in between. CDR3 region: CASSLDPQGRAFF. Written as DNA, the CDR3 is TGTGCCAGCAGCTTAGATCCCCAGGGGAGAGCTTTCTTT.

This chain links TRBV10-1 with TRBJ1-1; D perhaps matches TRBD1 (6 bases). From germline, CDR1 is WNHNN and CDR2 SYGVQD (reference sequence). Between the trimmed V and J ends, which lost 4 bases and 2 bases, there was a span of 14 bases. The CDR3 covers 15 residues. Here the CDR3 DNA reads TGCGCCAGCAGTGGGGGACAAAAAGACAACACTGAAGCTTTCTTT. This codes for CASSGGQKDNTEAFF.

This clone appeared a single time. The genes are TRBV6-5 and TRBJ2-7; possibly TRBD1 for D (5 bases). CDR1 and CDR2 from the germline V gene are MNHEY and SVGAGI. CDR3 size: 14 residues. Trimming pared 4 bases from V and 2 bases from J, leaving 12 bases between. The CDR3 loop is CASSLSGAAYEQYF. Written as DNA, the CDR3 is TGTGCCAGCAGTTTGAGTGGGGCAGCCTACGAGCAGTACTTC.